This paragraph reports one T cell receptor (beta chain). The record originates from a study of T cells in tuberculosis. Sequencing of TCR-alpha and TCR-beta chains was unpaired. Repertoires were generated with immunoSEQ multiplex PCR, while TCRdb's copy carries only in-frame clones and drops some. The data show approximately 100,000 clones, roughly 91% seen once. CDR3 length: 14 amino acids. Germline V gene lookup returns CDR1 SGHNT and CDR2 YYREEE (reference sequence). The V end lost 0 bases, the J end lost 0 bases, and 6 bases lay between the germline ends. Sorting used thawed, overnight-rested PBMC stained with anti-CD3, a viability dye and GMM-loaded CD1B tetramer. CD1B tetramers were loaded with Rhodococcus equi-derived C32 glucose monomycolate.

Sample: CD1b-GMM tetramer-negative cells sorted from PBMCs. The receptor was derived from an adult woman with latent tuberculosis. The chain uses TRBV5-4 and TRBJ1-2; D unresolved. The CDR3 protein is CASSLVAPNYGYTF. DNA of the CDR3: TGTGCCAGCAGCTTGGTAGCCCCTAACTATGGCTACACCTTC. The variable domain in full, completed from reference TRBV5-4 and TRBJ1-2, reads ETGVTQSPTHLIKTRGQQVTLRCSSQSGHNTVSWYQQALGQGPQFIFQYYREEENGRGNFPPRFSGLQFPNYSSELNVNALELDDSALYLCASSLVAPNYGYTFGSGTRLTVV.